The entry below gives a single T cell receptor beta chain sequence along with its context. Authors' data handling: How many nucleated cells were present was estimated from reference gene primer amplification. The protocol was immunoSEQ multiplex PCR, while the TCRdb copy is restricted to in-frame clones and leaves out a portion. For V, J and clone size, that table is used; D and trimming come from the DNA. This repertoire shows roughly 64,000 clones, 70% to 90% found once; its top ten account for roughly 1.2%. The source of the sample is a study of blood T cell repertoires in COVID-19. Study at large: Samples of COVID-19 (acute and convalescent) were obtained from the United States, Italy and Spain. Nucleic acid was either cDNA or gDNA, and it came from T cells, B-cell-depleted T cells, or PBMCs.

This sequence was found in a man aged 40-50 years with acute or convalescent COVID-19. The sequenced sample was peripheral blood.

The CDR3 sequence is CASSLFPGLAFHEQFF. As DNA, the CDR3 is TGTGCCAGCAGCTTATTTCCGGGACTAGCGTTTCATGAGCAGTTCTTC. V and J are TRBV7-3 and TRBJ2-1, with TRBD2 matching 10 bases. After removal of 2 bases from V and 8 bases from J, the junction contained 9 bases not matched to a gene. From germline, CDR1 is SGHTA and CDR2 FQGTGA. The CDR3 is made up of 16 amino acids. The whole variable domain, remainder taken from reference TRBV7-3 and TRBJ2-1, is GAGVSQTPSNKVTEKGKYVELRCDPISGHTALYWYRQSLGQGPEFLIYFQGTGAADDSGLPNDRFFAVRPEGSVSTLKIQRTERGDSAVYLCASSLFPGLAFHEQFFGPGTRLTVL.